Following are 27 T cell receptor beta chains from one sample sequenced in a study of blood T cell repertoires in COVID-19. Profiling relied on immunoSEQ multiplex PCR, and the TCRdb table lists in-frame clones only, not all of them. The top ten clones hold 2.5% to 3.5% of a sample with about 360,000 clones, about 87% of them seen once. Material: peripheral blood. Receptors were obtained from a human donor in a cohort sampled during active COVID-19.

The chain links TRBV24-1 to TRBJ2-3, with 13 bases matching TRBD2. Per germline, CDR1 KGHDR and CDR2 SFDVKD. V lost 4 bases, J lost 2 bases, and 5 bases stayed unmatched. There are 17 residues in the CDR3. CDR3 amino acids: CATSDSGTSGITDTQYF. The CDR3 DNA reads TGTGCCACCAGTGACTCCGGGACTAGCGGGATCACAGATACGCAGTATTTT.

The chain links TRBV7-2 to TRBJ1-6; 9 bases map to TRBD1. V shed 2 bases, J shed 6 bases, and the junction held 5 bases outside the gene matches. CDR3 length: 16 residues. From germline, CDR1 is SGHTA and CDR2 FQGNSA. CDR3 residues: CASSLPGTGSNSPLHF. Written as DNA, the CDR3 is TGTGCCAGCAGCTTACCCGGGACAGGGTCTAATTCACCCCTCCACTTT. Filled out from reference TRBV7-2 and TRBJ1-6, the complete variable domain reads GAGVSQSPSNKVTEKGKDVELRCDPISGHTALYWYRQSLGQGLEFLIYFQGNSAPDKSGLPSDRFSAERTGGSVSTLTIQRTQQEDSAVYLCASSLPGTGSNSPLHFGNGTRLTVT.

V gene TRBV18 combines with J gene TRBJ2-6; D is perhaps TRBD1 (6 bases). V lost 2 bases to trimming and J lost 0 bases, with 11 bases between them. Germline V gene sequence: CDR1 KGHSH, CDR2 LQKENI. The CDR3 sequence is 17 residues long. The CDR3 sequence: CASSPRADSSGANVLTF. The DNA for the CDR3 is TGTGCCAGCTCACCAAGAGCGGACAGCTCTGGGGCCAACGTCCTGACTTTC.

The chain links TRBV19 to TRBJ2-1; maybe TRBD2 (5 bases). CDR1 and CDR2 (germline): LNHDA, SQIVND (reference sequence). V was shortened by 2 bases and J by 0 bases, with 11 bases between the two germline ends. CDR3 length: 16 amino acids. CDR3 sequence reads: CASSIPGKSSYNEQFF. The CDR3, as DNA: TGTGCCAGTAGTATACCGGGGAAGAGCTCCTACAATGAGCAGTTCTTC.

J is TRBJ2-5 and V is TRBV15; tentative D call: TRBD2 (6 bases). The CDR3 covers 15 residues. V was trimmed by 0 bases and J by 9 bases, leaving 17 bases between them. Germline loops: CDR1 LNHNV, CDR2 YYDKDF (reference sequence). The DNA of the CDR3 is TGTGCCACCAGCAGAGATCGGGGACTGTCCCGGGCCCAGTACTTC. It specifies CATSRDRGLSRAQYF.

Notes on this clone: Just one base apart from a much larger clone, this may be a read error. The sample holds other DNA sequences that translate to the same CDR3. The chain combines TRBV18 with TRBJ2-3; tentative D call: TRBD1 (5 bases). CDR1 is KGHSH, CDR2 LQKENI, per germline. V lost 5 bases and J lost 4, with 19 bases in between. The CDR3 runs to 16 residues. CDR3: CASSATGASLADTQYF. The CDR3 DNA sequence: TGTGCCAGCTCAGCCACAGGAGCTTCTTTGGCAGATACGCAGTATTTT.

The rearrangement joins TRBV6-5 to TRBJ1-1; D possibly corresponds to TRBD1 (6 bases). The germline V gene encodes CDR1 MNHEY and CDR2 SVGAGI. V lost 2 bases, J lost 1 base, and 14 bases lay in between. The CDR3 totals 16 residues. Here the CDR3 reads CASSYPPGQRNTEAFF. DNA for the CDR3: TGTGCCAGCAGTTACCCGCCGGGACAAAGGAACACTGAAGCTTTCTTT.

This CDR3 reads CASNEGTSIGNNEQFF. The DNA of the CDR3 is TGCGCCAGCAACGAGGGGACTAGCATTGGGAACAATGAGCAGTTCTTC. The chain links TRBV10-2 to TRBJ2-1; 9 positions agree with TRBD2. CDR1 is WSHSY and CDR2 is SAAADI in the germline V gene. The CDR3 length is 16 residues. Trimming took 7 bases from V and 5 from J; bases not matched to a gene: 12.

The CDR3 protein is CASTHKDRTLDYTF. In DNA, the CDR3 is TGTGCCAGCACACATAAAGACAGGACTCTGGACTACACCTTC. The rearrangement uses TRBV6-6 and TRBJ1-2, with D perhaps matching TRBD1 (6 bases). V lost 7 bases to trimming and J lost 10 bases, with 22 bases between them. The V gene's germline CDR1 is MNHNY and CDR2 SVGAGI (reference sequence). This CDR3 is built from 14 residues.

The genes are TRBV6-4 and TRBJ2-1; possible D gene TRBD2, 6 bases. The V end was cut by 5 bases, the J end by 0 bases, with 11 bases between. The CDR3 covers 15 residues. Per germline, CDR1 MRHNA and CDR2 SNTAGT. The CDR3 sequence: CASSIDGSSYNEQFF. The CDR3 nucleotides are TGTGCCAGCAGTATAGACGGGAGCTCCTACAATGAGCAGTTCTTC.

This clone occurred a few times. The chain employs TRBV7-9 and TRBJ2-7; 7 bases align to TRBD1. V lost 5 bases to trimming and J lost 7 bases; unmatched junction nucleotides: 8. Germline-derived CDR1 and CDR2 are SEHNR and FQNEAQ (reference sequence). There are 13 residues in the CDR3. Written as DNA, the CDR3 is TGTGCCAGCAGCCTACGGACAGGCGGTGAGCAGTACTTC. Translation gives CASSLRTGGEQYF.

The chain is built from TRBV28 and TRBJ1-2; 12 bases map to TRBD1. V shed 3 bases, J shed 0 bases, and the junction held 5 bases outside the gene matches. CDR3 length: 17 residues. Germline V gives CDR1 MDHEN, CDR2 SYDVKM. The CDR3 DNA is TGTGCCAGCAGTTTTATCGGGACAGGGGGCTCTAACTATGGCTACACCTTC. This translates into CASSFIGTGGSNYGYTF.

The chain recombines TRBV5-1 with TRBJ2-7, with D possibly being TRBD1 (6 bases). V gave up 4 bases and J gave up 3 bases, with 11 bases separating them. CDR3 length: 13 amino acids. Germline loops: CDR1 SGHRS, CDR2 YFSETQ. CDR3 protein: CASSNGQNYEQYF. In DNA, the CDR3 is TGCGCCAGCAGCAACGGACAGAACTACGAGCAGTACTTC.

This clone was detected only a few times. The chain uses TRBV15 and TRBJ2-1; perhaps TRBD1 as D (6 bases). Germline V gene data show CDR1 as LNHNV and CDR2 as YYDKDF (reference sequence). The V gene lost 1 base and the J gene lost 8 bases, with 24 bases spanning the gap. The CDR3 totals 18 residues. The CDR3 protein is CATSRVVRGKPPYHEQFF. CDR3 bases: TGTGCCACCAGCAGAGTGGTAAGGGGGAAACCACCCTATCATGAGCAGTTCTTC.

The CDR3 nucleotides read TGCAGCGTATCGACAGGGGTTGGAAACACCATATATTTT. It specifies CSVSTGVGNTIYF. The chain carries TRBV29-1 and TRBJ1-3; 8 bases align to TRBD1. Germline CDR1 SQVTM, CDR2 ANQGSEA. This CDR3 has 13 amino acids. V trimming: 6 bases; J trimming: 3 bases; junction bases outside the gene matches: 4.

The J gene is TRBJ2-3, the V gene TRBV19; D not resolved. The V and J ends lost 10 bases and 0 bases respectively, with 8 bases between them. There are 12 residues in the CDR3. From germline, CDR1 is LNHDA and CDR2 SQIVND (reference sequence). CDR3 nucleotide sequence: TGTGCCACCCGACTGAGCACAGATACGCAGTATTTT. Translating gives CATRLSTDTQYF.

This rearrangement joins TRBV19 to TRBJ2-3; the match to TRBD2 covers 10 bases. J was trimmed by 4 bases and V by 4 bases; bases with no gene match: 14. CDR3 length: 18 amino acids. In germline, CDR1 is LNHDA, CDR2 SQIVND (reference sequence). The CDR3 nucleotides read TGTGCCAGTAGTACATGGCGACTAGGACTAGCGGACTCAGATACGCAGTATTTT. It translates to CASSTWRLGLADSDTQYF.

The chain has TRBV2 and TRBJ2-1; 10 nucleotides line up with TRBD2. Per germline, CDR1 SNHLY and CDR2 FYNNEI. V lost 5 bases to trimming and J lost 4 bases; unmatched junction nucleotides: 5. This CDR3 spans 15 amino acids. The CDR3 sequence: CASSSGTSVYNEQFF. In DNA form, the CDR3 reads TGTGCCAGCAGTTCCGGGACTAGCGTATACAATGAGCAGTTCTTC.

The chain is built from TRBV6-5 and TRBJ2-7; 7 nucleotides line up with TRBD1. The germline V gene has CDR1 MNHEY and CDR2 SVGAGI. With 10 bases clipped from V and 4 bases from J, the junction kept 10 bases outside the gene matches. The CDR3 sequence is 13 residues long. The CDR3 region is CATRDSGRYEQYF. In DNA, the CDR3 is TGTGCCACCCGGGACAGTGGAAGGTACGAGCAGTACTTC.

This chain's CDR3 is CASSKGIEQFF. CDR3 nucleotide sequence: TGTGCCAGTAGTAAGGGGATTGAGCAGTTCTTC. The V and J genes are TRBV19 and TRBJ2-1; weak D call: TRBD1 (5 bases). CDR1 is LNHDA and CDR2 is SQIVND in the germline V gene (reference sequence). The ends were cut back, 4 bases at V and 9 bases at J, with 7 bases in the middle. This CDR3 has 11 amino acids.

There are a few counts of this clone. The chain uses TRBV27 and TRBJ1-1; no reliable D call. Germline CDR1 is MNHEY and CDR2 is SMNVEV (reference sequence). The CDR3 runs 14 residues. V dropped 3 bases and J dropped 1 base, with 9 bases sitting between them. The chain's CDR3 is CASSFQITNTEAFF. The CDR3 nucleotides are TGTGCCAGCAGTTTCCAGATTACGAACACTGAAGCTTTCTTT.

The chain has TRBV6-6 and TRBJ1-2; 7 bases agree with TRBD1. CDR1 is MNHNY and CDR2 is SVGAGI in the germline V gene (reference sequence). The CDR3 length is 15 residues. The J segment lost 6 bases and the V segment lost 3 bases, leaving 10 bases of the junction unmatched. In DNA, the CDR3 is TGTGCCAGCAGTTATGGCGCTCTACAGGGGAATGGCTACACCTTC. The encoded protein is CASSYGALQGNGYTF.

The chain joins TRBV2 to TRBJ1-5; 9 nucleotides agree with TRBD1. V shed 7 bases and J 5 bases; nucleotides not matched to a gene: 3. The CDR3 totals 13 residues. Germline CDR1 reads SNHLY; CDR2 reads FYNNEI. CDR3 bases: TGTGCCAGCAAGACAGGGGGGCATCAGCCCCAGCATTTT. Amino acids: CASKTGGHQPQHF.

The V call is TRBV30, the J call TRBJ1-5; the D is unclear. The CDR3 loop spans 12 amino acids. Germline CDR1 is GTSNPN and CDR2 is SVGIG (reference sequence). V dropped 1 base and J dropped 2 bases, with 3 bases sitting between them. The CDR3 nucleotides read TGTGCCTGGAGTGGCGGCAATCAGCCCCAGCATTTT. Encoded protein: CAWSGGNQPQHF.

This clone was observed a few times. The V call is TRBV7-2, the J call TRBJ2-5; 9 nucleotides agree with TRBD2. This CDR3 spans 16 amino acids. The germline CDR1 and CDR2 sequences are SGHTA and FQGNSA. The V gene end was trimmed by 1 base and the J gene end by 0 bases; junction bases not matched to a gene: 3. Here the CDR3 reads CASSLGLAGYQETQYF. DNA for the CDR3: TGTGCCAGCAGCTTAGGGCTAGCGGGGTACCAAGAGACCCAGTACTTC.

The rearrangement joins TRBV6-1 to TRBJ2-1; D call uncertain. V was pared by 5 bases and J by 6 bases, with 11 bases between. Germline V gene sequence: CDR1 MNHNS, CDR2 SASEGT. The CDR3 has 13 amino acids. CDR3 DNA sequence: TGTGCCAGCAGTTGGGCCAACCCCAATGAGCAGTTCTTC. Protein: CASSWANPNEQFF.

The rearrangement links TRBV27 to TRBJ1-5, with a tentative D call TRBD1 (5 bases). Germline V gives CDR1 MNHEY, CDR2 SMNVEV (reference sequence). V was clipped by 6 bases and J by 10 bases, with 19 bases between them. CDR3 length: 14 residues. The CDR3 protein is CASSAGGDGAPQHF. The CDR3 DNA reads TGTGCCAGCAGCGCCGGGGGGGACGGAGCACCCCAGCATTTT.